A single T cell receptor (beta chain) is shown here with its context. Antigen specificity is unknown. CDR3 length equals 14 residues. V was clipped by 4 bases and J by 4 bases; unmatched bases: 5. Amplified TCR beta CDR3 regions derived from RNA transcripts. TCR CDR3 regions were first amplified by RT-PCR with HTBI primers. Via MiXCR, TCRdb re-called the multiplex PCR reads, giving one row per CDR3 protein. Here the sample spans about 840,000 distinct CDR3 sequences, about 38% being singletons. These data come from a study of T cells in Graves' hyperthyroidism and ophthalmopathy. Exclusion of patients followed from uncontrolled infection, other autoimmune disease, pregnancy or lactation. Findings of the study overall: Also found in blood were most expanded thyroid clonotypes above 0.001. Ophthalmopathy was model-predicted a median about six months pre-onset.

The sequence was collected from a man aged 18-30 years with Graves' hyperthyroidism. Sequenced sample: blood. The genes are TRBV12-3 or TRBV12-4 and TRBJ1-1; 8 bases match TRBD1. The DNA of the CDR3 is TGTGCCAGCAGTTCGGACAGGGTCTTCACTGAAGCTTTCTTT. This encodes CASSSDRVFTEAFF.